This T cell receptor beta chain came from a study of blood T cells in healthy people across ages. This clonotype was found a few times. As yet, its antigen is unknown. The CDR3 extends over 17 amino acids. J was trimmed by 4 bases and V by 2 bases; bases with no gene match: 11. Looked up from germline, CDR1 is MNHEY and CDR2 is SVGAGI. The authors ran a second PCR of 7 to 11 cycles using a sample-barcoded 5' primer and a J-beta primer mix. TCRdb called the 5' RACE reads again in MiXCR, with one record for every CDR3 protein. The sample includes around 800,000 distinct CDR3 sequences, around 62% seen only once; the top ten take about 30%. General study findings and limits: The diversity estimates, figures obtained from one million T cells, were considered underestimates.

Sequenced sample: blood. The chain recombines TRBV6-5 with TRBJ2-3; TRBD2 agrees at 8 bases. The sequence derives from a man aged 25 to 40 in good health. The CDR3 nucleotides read TGTGCCAGCAGTTACCCCCCCGGGCGGGGGGCCTCAGATACGCAGTATTTT. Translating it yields CASSYPPGRGASDTQYF.